This T cell receptor beta chain was captured by sequencing in a study of beta chain features in type 1 diabetes. The study's findings and limits: Naive, central memory and Treg TCRB repertoires seemed to resemble each other more closely in patients than they did in healthy donors. People with Type 1 diabetes carried modestly yet significantly shorter TCRB CDR3s in all four CD4+ subsets.

This clone was detected only a few times. Antigen specificity is unknown. The V gene end was trimmed by 5 bases and the J gene end by 3 bases; junction bases not matched to a gene: 4. Germline loops: CDR1 SGDLS, CDR2 YYNGEE. This CDR3 region has 13 residues. Reverse transcribing all isolated RNA meant expressed TCRB transcripts were sequenced. Sequencing was performed with immunoSEQ multiplex PCR; in TCRdb, only in-frame clones are kept and a portion is missing. The data contain about 650,000 clones, about an eighth of them singletons. The origin of this receptor is a man aged 25-45 years with type 1 diabetes. The sample consisted of naive CD4+ T cells from blood. V usage is TRBV9 and J usage is TRBJ2-5, with 7 positions matching TRBD1. The CDR3 here is CASSWGTEETQYF. The DNA of the CDR3 is TGTGCCAGCAGTTGGGGGACAGAAGAGACCCAGTACTTC.